This is a list of T cell receptor beta chains from one sample in a study of prognosis after radiotherapy for stage I lung cancer. MiXCR, applied by TCRdb to the multiplex PCR reads, yields one record per CDR3 protein. This table holds about 28,000 distinct CDR3 sequences, more than 45% found once. The specimen was PBMCs, collected before or after stereotactic body radiation therapy (not recorded which). The origin of the receptors is a donor aged 50 or older with non-small cell lung cancer. CDR3s include the opening cysteine and the closing phenylalanine or tryptophan. Fields, in order: D gene, clone size, J gene, V gene, CDR3 DNA, CDR3 protein. The D gene is left open where the match is weak. Size is omitted from some rows. Given values are once, few, many or a class for expanded clones.

D gene: NA; clone size: many; J gene: TRBJ1-4; V gene: TRBV14; CDR3 DNA: TGTGCCAGCAGCCGACGGACCGTGAGTTATGCAACTAATGAAAAACTGTTTTTT; CDR3 protein: CASSRRTVSYATNEKLFF
D gene: TRBD2; clone size: NA; J gene: TRBJ2-1; V gene: TRBV2; CDR3 DNA: TGTGCCAGCAGTGCTAGCGGGCAACTGTACAATGAGCAGTTCTTC; CDR3 protein: CASSASGQLYNEQFF
D gene: TRBD1; clone size: many; J gene: TRBJ1-2; V gene: TRBV19; CDR3 DNA: TGTGCCAGTAGTTGGGGACAGGGGGTGAAAGAAAATGGCTACACCTTC; CDR3 protein: CASSWGQGVKENGYTF
D gene: TRBD2; clone size: NA; J gene: TRBJ2-1; V gene: TRBV2; CDR3 DNA: TGTGCCAGCAGTGAAGCTATGCTAGCGGTAGGAATGGGTGAGCAGTTCTTC; CDR3 protein: CASSEAMLAVGMGEQFF
D gene: TRBD1; clone size: medium-sized; J gene: TRBJ2-5; V gene: TRBV28; CDR3 DNA: TGTGCCAGCAGCTCCGACAGGGGGCAAGAGACCCAGTACTTC; CDR3 protein: CASSSDRGQETQYF
D gene: NA; clone size: many; J gene: TRBJ1-6; V gene: TRBV7-2; CDR3 DNA: TGTGCCAGCAGCCTCAATGCAGGGGCGGGTTCACCCCTCCACTTT; CDR3 protein: CASSLNAGAGSPLHF
D gene: NA; clone size: many; J gene: TRBJ2-7; V gene: TRBV4-1; CDR3 DNA: TGCGCCAGCAGCCAAGAACCCCGGTCACACTACGAGCAGTACTTC; CDR3 protein: CASSQEPRSHYEQYF
D gene: TRBD1; clone size: many; J gene: TRBJ2-1; V gene: TRBV9; CDR3 DNA: TGTGCCAGCAGCGGTCGGACAGGGGGCCGGGATGAGCAGTTCTTC; CDR3 protein: CASSGRTGGRDEQFF
D gene: TRBD1; clone size: many; J gene: TRBJ2-6; V gene: TRBV10-3; CDR3 DNA: TGTGCCATCAGTTCCGGGACAGGGGGCCGCTCTGGGGCCAACGTCCTGACTTTC; CDR3 protein: CAISSGTGGRSGANVLTF
D gene: TRBD2; clone size: once; J gene: TRBJ2-2; V gene: TRBV27; CDR3 DNA: TGTGCCAGCAGTTTACAACTAGCGGGGAGTCTCGTTAACACCTGGGAGCTGTTTTTT; CDR3 protein: CASSLQLAGSLVNTWELFF
D gene: NA; clone size: many; J gene: TRBJ1-3; V gene: TRBV4-1; CDR3 DNA: TGCGCCAGCAGCCAAGGACCCGGGACTGGAAACACCATATATTTT; CDR3 protein: CASSQGPGTGNTIYF
D gene: TRBD1; clone size: NA; J gene: TRBJ2-7; V gene: TRBV7-9; CDR3 DNA: TGTGCCAGCAGCACCGGACAGGGCCTATCCTACGAGCAGTACTTC; CDR3 protein: CASSTGQGLSYEQYF
D gene: TRBD1; clone size: medium-sized; J gene: TRBJ1-2; V gene: TRBV24-1; CDR3 DNA: TGTGCCACCAGTGCCGATGGACAGGGGGATTATGGCTACACCTTC; CDR3 protein: CATSADGQGDYGYTF
D gene: TRBD2; clone size: many; J gene: TRBJ2-3; V gene: TRBV20-1; CDR3 DNA: TGCAGTGCTAGAAATGTAAGGGACTACGCAACAGATGCGCAGTATTTT; CDR3 protein: CSARNVRDYATDAQYF
D gene: TRBD2; clone size: NA; J gene: TRBJ2-1; V gene: TRBV9; CDR3 DNA: TGTGCCAGCAGCGTAGGGGCTAGCGGGAGAGATGAGCAGTTCTTC; CDR3 protein: CASSVGASGRDEQFF
D gene: TRBD2; clone size: NA; J gene: TRBJ2-1; V gene: TRBV6-9; CDR3 DNA: TGTGCCAGCAGTTACACACCGTCGGGGGGGACTCGCGGTGAGCAGTTCTTC; CDR3 protein: CASSYTPSGGTRGEQFF
D gene: NA; clone size: many; J gene: TRBJ2-3; V gene: TRBV6-5; CDR3 DNA: TGTGCCAGCAGTTACCTCGGAGTTGAATTCACAGATACGCAGTATTTT; CDR3 protein: CASSYLGVEFTDTQYF
D gene: NA; clone size: many; J gene: TRBJ2-2; V gene: TRBV9; CDR3 DNA: TGTGCCAGCAATAGGGCTTACACCGGGGAGCTGCTTTTT; CDR3 protein: CASNRAYTGELLF
D gene: TRBD1; clone size: NA; J gene: TRBJ2-7; V gene: TRBV5-1; CDR3 DNA: TGCGCCAGCAGCTTGTTTGGGACAGGGAGCGAGCAGTACTTC; CDR3 protein: CASSLFGTGSEQYF
D gene: TRBD1; clone size: once; J gene: TRBJ2-1; V gene: TRBV7-3; CDR3 DNA: TGTGCCAGCAGCACAAAGCCGGGACAGGGCCCCAATGAGCAGCTCTTC; CDR3 protein: CASSTKPGQGPNEQLF
D gene: NA; clone size: many; J gene: TRBJ1-5; V gene: TRBV6-1; CDR3 DNA: TGTGCCAGCAGCGCCTATAGCAATCAGCCCCAGCATTTT; CDR3 protein: CASSAYSNQPQHF
D gene: TRBD2; clone size: NA; J gene: TRBJ2-1; V gene: TRBV7-2; CDR3 DNA: TGTGCCAGCAGCCTGCCTGGACTAGCGGGCCCCAATGAGCAGTTCTTC; CDR3 protein: CASSLPGLAGPNEQFF
D gene: TRBD1; clone size: NA; J gene: TRBJ1-5; V gene: TRBV6-4; CDR3 DNA: TGTGCCAGCAGATACAGGGGGCGCAAAAAGGAGCAGCGGTGTCCTCATGAGCCCCAGCATTTT; CDR3 protein: CASRYRGRKKEQRCPHEPQHF
D gene: NA; clone size: many; J gene: TRBJ2-5; V gene: TRBV7-9; CDR3 DNA: TGTGCCAGCAGCTTACGAGAGGGGCACCAAGAGACCCAGTACTTC; CDR3 protein: CASSLREGHQETQYF
D gene: NA; clone size: many; J gene: TRBJ1-2; V gene: TRBV28; CDR3 DNA: TGTGCCAGCACCCAACCAGGGCTTTTCGACTATGGCTACACCTTC; CDR3 protein: CASTQPGLFDYGYTF
D gene: TRBD1; clone size: many; J gene: TRBJ2-5; V gene: TRBV10-3; CDR3 DNA: TGTGCCATCAGTGAGTCGAGTGGACAGGGAGTTTCAGAGACCCAGTACTTC; CDR3 protein: CAISESSGQGVSETQYF
D gene: NA; clone size: medium-sized; J gene: TRBJ1-1; V gene: TRBV6-5; CDR3 DNA: TGTGCCAGCAGTTACTCTCATAACACTGAAGCTTTCTTT; CDR3 protein: CASSYSHNTEAFF
D gene: TRBD2; clone size: few; J gene: TRBJ2-5; V gene: TRBV2; CDR3 DNA: TGTGCCAGCAGTGAAAGAGGTAGCGGGGGCCTTCAAGAGACCCAGTACTTC; CDR3 protein: CASSERGSGGLQETQYF
D gene: NA; clone size: many; J gene: TRBJ1-1; V gene: TRBV18; CDR3 DNA: TGTGCCAGCTCACCCCCCCCGGGACCGCCCACTGAAGCTTTCTTT; CDR3 protein: CASSPPPGPPTEAFF
D gene: TRBD2; clone size: NA; J gene: TRBJ2-3; V gene: TRBV28; CDR3 DNA: TGTGCCAACAGTTTACACCCAGCGGGAACACAAAGTTTGTATACGCAGTATTTT; CDR3 protein: CANSLHPAGTQSLYTQYF
D gene: NA; clone size: many; J gene: TRBJ2-5; V gene: TRBV20-1; CDR3 DNA: TGCAGTGCTAGTACCGGGACCATACAAGAGACCCAGTACTTC; CDR3 protein: CSASTGTIQETQYF
D gene: NA; clone size: NA; J gene: TRBJ1-6; V gene: TRBV3-1; CDR3 DNA: TGTGCCAGCAAAGGGTTTGATTCACCCCTCCACTTT; CDR3 protein: CASKGFDSPLHF
D gene: TRBD1; clone size: medium-sized; J gene: TRBJ2-7; V gene: TRBV6-2/TRBV6-3; CDR3 DNA: TGTGCCAGCTATGAACTGGGACAGGGGGTCGGCGAGCAGTACTTC; CDR3 protein: CASYELGQGVGEQYF
D gene: TRBD2; clone size: once; J gene: TRBJ2-5; V gene: TRBV7-2; CDR3 DNA: TGTGCCAGCAGCTTAGGATCAAGCGGGGTGGAGACCCAGTACTTC; CDR3 protein: CASSLGSSGVETQYF
D gene: NA; clone size: many; J gene: TRBJ2-3; V gene: TRBV20-1; CDR3 DNA: TGCAGTGCTAGGACAGCAGATACGCAGTATTTT; CDR3 protein: CSARTADTQYF
D gene: NA; clone size: NA; J gene: TRBJ2-2; V gene: TRBV20-1; CDR3 DNA: TGCAGTGCCCCTCGGTGTGGGCCGAACACCGGGGAGCTGTTTTTT; CDR3 protein: CSAPRCGPNTGELFF
D gene: TRBD2; clone size: many; J gene: TRBJ2-5; V gene: TRBV20-1; CDR3 DNA: TGCAGTGCTAGAGGGTCTAGCGGGAGTCTAGAGACCCAGTACTTC; CDR3 protein: CSARGSSGSLETQYF
D gene: TRBD2; clone size: many; J gene: TRBJ2-7; V gene: TRBV19; CDR3 DNA: TGTGCCAGTAGTATTACCACTAGCGGGTCCGACGAGCAGTACTTC; CDR3 protein: CASSITTSGSDEQYF
D gene: TRBD1; clone size: NA; J gene: TRBJ2-7; V gene: TRBV6-1; CDR3 DNA: TGTGCCAGCAGTAATTACAGGGGGCCTCTCTACGAGCAGTACTTC; CDR3 protein: CASSNYRGPLYEQYF
D gene: NA; clone size: many; J gene: TRBJ2-3; V gene: TRBV3-1; CDR3 DNA: TGTGCCAGCAGCCGTCCTCCCACAGATACGCAGTATTTT; CDR3 protein: CASSRPPTDTQYF
D gene: TRBD1; clone size: many; J gene: TRBJ1-6; V gene: TRBV5-8; CDR3 DNA: TGTGCCAGCAGCTTGGACAGGGGTGGGGGTCACTATAATTCACCCCTCCACTTT; CDR3 protein: CASSLDRGGGHYNSPLHF